These T cell receptor beta chains were read from a single sample in a study of T-cell reconstitution after alpha-beta-depleted transplantation in children. TCRdb re-called the PCR reads with MiXCR, one entry per CDR3 protein. Of around 440,000 distinct CDR3 sequences in the sample, under 12% are singletons; the top ten hold about 2.1%. This specimen was PBMCs, taken before TCRalphabeta/CD19-depleted stem cell transplant. All receptors come from a child under 10 years old with inherited bone marrow failure, due to receive a stem cell transplant. CDR3s include the opening cysteine and the closing phenylalanine or tryptophan. Each record gives: D gene, clone size, J gene, V gene, CDR3 DNA, CDR3 protein. A D gene is named only where the DNA matches it firmly. Where a row states a size, it is once, few, many or the class of an expanded clone; other rows omit it.

NA NA TRBJ2-2 TRBV5-6 TGTGCCAGCGGCCCCGGGTGGGTTCCGGGGGTCCCGAACACCGGGGAGCTGTTTTTT CASGPGWVPGVPNTGELFF
NA many TRBJ2-2 TRBV5-6 TGTGCCAGCAGCTTGGGGGAAAGCACCGGGGAGCTGTTTTTT CASSLGESTGELFF
TRBD1 many TRBJ1-4 TRBV4-2 TGTGCCAGCAGCCGCACCCTGGCCGGGGACAGAGGTGAAAAACTGTTTTTT CASSRTLAGDRGEKLFF
NA few TRBJ2-1 TRBV2 TGTGCCAGCAGTGGAGGAAGGGGGGGGTACTACAATGAGCAGTTCTTC CASSGGRGGYYNEQFF
NA NA TRBJ2-3 TRBV29-1 TGCAGCGTTGAACCCGCGATCACTCCAGATACGCAGTATTTT CSVEPAITPDTQYF
NA few TRBJ2-5 TRBV11-2 TGTGCCAGCCGCAGGGTGTTAAGAGAGACCCAGTACTTC CASRRVLRETQYF
NA few TRBJ2-1 TRBV11-3 TGTGCCAGCAGCTTATCTAGGATGGACGTACGCTCCTACAATGAGCAGTTCTTC CASSLSRMDVRSYNEQFF
NA many TRBJ1-5 TRBV7-9 TGTGCCAGCACCTTTAGCAATCAGCCCCAGCATTTT CASTFSNQPQHF
TRBD2 NA TRBJ2-1 TRBV30 TGTGCCTGGTGGCCTCTAGCGGGAATGGATGAGCAGTTCTTC CAWWPLAGMDEQFF
TRBD1 many TRBJ1-4 TRBV27 TGTGCCAGCAGGGGGACAGGGGGAAAGACTGTTTTT CASRGTGGKTVF
TRBD2 many TRBJ2-1 TRBV20-1 TGCAGTGCTAGGGGTAGCGGGAGGGCGAGCTACAATGAGCAGTTCTTC CSARGSGRASYNEQFF
NA many TRBJ1-1 TRBV5-4 TGTGCCAGCTCCTGGGGGGAGGAGGACACTGAAGCTTTCTTT CASSWGEEDTEAFF
TRBD1 many TRBJ2-7 TRBV3-1 TGTGCCAGCAGCCAAGATGACAGGGGCTACGAGCAGTACTTC CASSQDDRGYEQYF
NA many TRBJ1-2 TRBV28 TGTGCCAGCAGTTCTCGGACATATGACTACACCTTC CASSSRTYDYTF
NA many TRBJ2-2 TRBV29-1 TGCAGCGCGGCAGATGTCATGGGGGAGCTGTTTTTT CSAADVMGELFF
NA many TRBJ2-5 TRBV27 TGTGCCAGCAGTTCGTCGACCGCGGGACAAGAGACCCAGTACTTC CASSSSTAGQETQYF
NA many TRBJ2-3 TRBV6-5 TGTGCCAGCAGTTGGACCCACGGGACGATCACAGATACGCAGTATTTT CASSWTHGTITDTQYF
NA many TRBJ2-7 TRBV4-1 TGCGCCAGCAGCCAAGGGGGAACCAACTCCTACGAGCAGTACTTC CASSQGGTNSYEQYF
NA many TRBJ2-3 TRBV20-1 TGCAGTGCTAGGATGACCGGAGATACGCAGTATTTT CSARMTGDTQYF
NA NA TRBJ1-6 TRBV29-1 TGCAGCGTTGAACCCGTCCCCGGGACAAGGTGCAGCTCCTATAATTCACCCCTCCACTTT CSVEPVPGTRCSSYNSPLHF
NA NA TRBJ1-5 TRBV12-3/TRBV12-4 TGTGCCATCAGTTTAGCAGTCACAATATTGGGGGGGGCTGGTCAGCCCCAGCATTTT CAISLAVTILGGAGQPQHF
TRBD2 NA TRBJ2-1 TRBV7-6 TGTGCCAGCAGCTTGGGGCGGGAGAGGTACAATGAGCAGTTCTTC CASSLGRERYNEQFF
TRBD2 many TRBJ2-3 TRBV7-9 TGTGCCAGCTGCCGACTAGCGGGGGATACGCAGTATTTT CASCRLAGDTQYF
TRBD2 many TRBJ2-5 TRBV27 TGTGCCAGCAGTCCTCAACGGGCGGGAGAAGAGACCCAGTACTTC CASSPQRAGEETQYF
TRBD1 many TRBJ2-7 TRBV28 TGTGCCAGCAGTTACACAGGGGTTCCCTCGTGGGAGCAGTACTTC CASSYTGVPSWEQYF
NA few TRBJ2-1 TRBV12-3/TRBV12-4 TGTGCCAGCAGCCCTGGTTTATCTGGCTACAATGAGCAGTTCTTC CASSPGLSGYNEQFF
TRBD1 many TRBJ2-1 TRBV4-1 TGCGCCAGCAGCCAAGATTCCGGGACAGGGGCCTACAATGAGCAGTTCTTC CASSQDSGTGAYNEQFF
TRBD2 many TRBJ2-1 TRBV7-9 TGTGCCAGCAGCTACCCTTCCGGACTAGCGGACGCTGTATCCTACAATGAGCAGTTCTTC CASSYPSGLADAVSYNEQFF
NA many TRBJ1-2 TRBV11-3 TGTGCCAGCAGCAAGACAGGAGAGGGAGGCTACACCTTC CASSKTGEGGYTF
TRBD1 few TRBJ2-7 TRBV28 TGTGCCAGCAGTATCTGGACAGGATACGAGCAGTACTTC CASSIWTGYEQYF
TRBD1 few TRBJ2-1 TRBV6-2/TRBV6-3 TGTGCCAGCAGTTATCCCTATGGGACAGGGCCCGGCAATGAGCAGTTCTTC CASSYPYGTGPGNEQFF
NA NA TRBJ1-1 TRBV19 TGTGCCAGTAGTATGCCTTACGGGCAGGGGGAAGCTTTCTTT CASSMPYGQGEAFF
TRBD1 many TRBJ2-4 TRBV5-5 TGTGCCAGCGGAAGACAGGGGTTGGGGTGGAACATTCAGTACTTC CASGRQGLGWNIQYF
NA many TRBJ2-1 TRBV12-3/TRBV12-4 TGTGCCAGCAGTTCCACCTGGGATGAGCAGTTCTTC CASSSTWDEQFF
TRBD2 many TRBJ2-2 TRBV20-1 TGCAGTGCTCCCAGCGGGAGTCGGACCGGGGAGCTGTTTTTT CSAPSGSRTGELFF
NA NA TRBJ2-4 TRBV7-2 TGTGCCAGCAGCGTTCGTGGGGAAAACATTCAGTACTTC CASSVRGENIQYF
NA many TRBJ2-3 TRBV16 TGTGCCAGCGCACAAAGGACAGATACGCAGTATTTT CASAQRTDTQYF
NA many TRBJ2-2 TRBV5-1 TGCGCCAGCAGCCGTGACGGGGTGTATACCGGGGAGCTGTTTTTT CASSRDGVYTGELFF
NA many TRBJ2-1 TRBV21-1 TGTGCCAGCAGCAAAGCGCATATCGGCACTAGCGGGGCCTACAATGAGCAGTTCTTC CASSKAHIGTSGAYNEQFF
NA few TRBJ2-1 TRBV19 TGTGCCAGTATTGGGGCCCCGGGTCAGGGGACCTACAATGAGCAGTTCTTC CASIGAPGQGTYNEQFF
NA NA TRBJ2-1 TRBV29-1 TGCAGCGTTGAAGACCCCGGGACCCGCAATGAGCAGTTCTTC CSVEDPGTRNEQFF
NA NA TRBJ2-5 TRBV27 TGTGCCAGCAGTCAAACCCACGTCCAAGAGACCCAGTACTTC CASSQTHVQETQYF
NA many TRBJ2-7 TRBV6-1 TGTGCCAGCAGTGCCGAACCTGGACAGAGCTACGAGCAGTACTTC CASSAEPGQSYEQYF
TRBD2 few TRBJ2-2 TRBV2 TGTGCCAGCAGCATGACTAGCGGGAGATCTAGTGGGGAGCTGTTTTTT CASSMTSGRSSGELFF
NA few TRBJ1-5 TRBV19 TGTGCCAGTAGTGACAGGATTAGCAATCAGCCCCAGCATTTT CASSDRISNQPQHF
TRBD2 many TRBJ2-1 TRBV10-3 TGTGCCATCAGTTTTTCGGGGAGCGGGAGAGGCAATGAGCAGTTCTTC CAISFSGSGRGNEQFF
NA NA TRBJ2-2 TRBV7-8 TGTGCCAGCAGATGGGGTGGGCCGAACACCGGGGAGCTGTTTTTT CASRWGGPNTGELFF
TRBD2 many TRBJ2-7 TRBV7-9 TGTGCCAGCAGCTTTGGAGCGGGAGGAAAATACGAGCAGTACTTC CASSFGAGGKYEQYF
NA many TRBJ1-2 TRBV7-2 TGTGCCAGCAGCTCCTGGGCCGTCTTTGGCTACACCTTC CASSSWAVFGYTF
TRBD2 few TRBJ2-7 TRBV20-1 TGCAGTGCTAGAATGGGCGGGAGGAGCTCCTACGAGCAGTACTTC CSARMGGRSSYEQYF
NA few TRBJ2-7 TRBV5-4 TGTGCCAGCAGACATACTTCCCCCGAGCAGTACTTC CASRHTSPEQYF
NA many TRBJ2-1 TRBV2 TGTGCCAGCAGTGAGTATTTGTACAATGAGCAGTTCTTC CASSEYLYNEQFF
NA few TRBJ2-5 TRBV24-1 TGTGCCACCAGTGATTACCAAGAGACCCAGTACTTC CATSDYQETQYF
NA many TRBJ2-3 TRBV12-3/TRBV12-4 TGTGCCAGCAGCACCCGATCGGCGTCGGGGCTCACAGATACGCAGTATTTT CASSTRSASGLTDTQYF
TRBD2 many TRBJ2-3 TRBV7-9 TGTGCCAGCAGCTCGCCAGCGGGAGGGCCTGTCGCAGATACGCAGTATTTT CASSSPAGGPVADTQYF
NA many TRBJ2-7 TRBV5-6 TGTGCCAGCAGCTCCTACGGGCCCGGGAACCGTCACGAGCAGTACTTC CASSSYGPGNRHEQYF
TRBD1 NA TRBJ1-1 TRBV23-1 TGCGCCAGCAGGCATAGGGGTCCCCGGGACAGGAACACTGAAGCTTTCTTT CASRHRGPRDRNTEAFF